The sample holds a few counts of the clone carrying this T cell receptor beta chain. What it recognizes is unknown. Clinical symptoms, serum thyroxine, TRAb, thyroid ultrasound and orbital computed tomography informed diagnoses. This sample was taken from a study of T cells in Graves' hyperthyroidism and ophthalmopathy. Whole-study findings and limits: Researchers found most expanded thyroid clonotypes above 0.001 in blood as well.

From RNA transcripts, TCR beta CDR3 regions were amplified. Using the HTBI primer set, a first-round RT-PCR was run on the TCR CDR3. Each CDR3 protein gets one entry after TCRdb re-called the multiplex PCR reads with MiXCR. The table records hundreds of thousands of distinct CDR3 sequences, 14% of them present only once. The material sequenced was blood. The sequence was collected from a woman aged 45-65 years with Graves' ophthalmopathy.

In nucleotides, the CDR3 is TGTGCCAGCAGTTCAGGGAGGGGGGGCAGTAACACCGGGGAGCTGTTTTTT. It encodes CASSSGRGGSNTGELFF. The chain employs TRBV12-3 or TRBV12-4 and TRBJ2-2, with D perhaps TRBD2 (7 bases). V was cut by 4 bases and J by 2 bases, with 17 bases left in between. The CDR3 runs to 17 residues.